This TCR beta chain derives from a study of shared clonotypes between healthy human individuals. Worth noting for this clone: The antigen remains unidentified.

In the authors' workflow: There were no quality scores in the junction-only immunoSEQ sequences, so filtering differed. Only in-frame clones appear in the TCRdb table, and some are missing; sequencing was by immunoSEQ multiplex PCR. The V and J calls and clone size come from that table; D and trimming were worked out from the DNA. The sample contains about 180,000 clones, approximately 95% of which appear only once. The CDR3 consists of 15 residues. The germline V gene has CDR1 MNHEY and CDR2 SMNVEV (reference sequence). The ends lost 5 bases at V and 5 bases at J; junction bases unmatched: 10. General study results and limits: Clonotype sharing among donors likely depends on sequencing depth. Generally, naive subsets (rather than memory subsets) showed larger estimated richness.

The sequencing sample was made of naive CD4+ T cells sorted from blood. This sample's subset: CD45RA+ positively selected. This receptor was taken from a woman in her thirties in good health. The rearrangement joins TRBV27 to TRBJ1-1; the match to TRBD1 covers 8 bases. CDR3 bases: TGTGCCAGCAGTAGTACTCGGACAGGGAGGACTGAAGCTTTCTTT. Translation gives CASSSTRTGRTEAFF.